The 3 T cell receptor beta chains below were found in one sample sequenced in a study of CD8 T cells in Susac syndrome (dated by TCRdb to the late 2010s). The library was prepared using the immunoSEQ multiplex PCR assay. RNA was extracted using the RNeasy kit, and about 0.45 to 1 microgram was reverse transcribed with random hexamers. TCRdb applied fastp at Q25 and MiXCR to the public reads, then kept only in-frame beta chains. Merged by CDR3 protein, the rows form single entries marked with the most common genes and DNA. For this sample there are around 230,000 distinct CDR3 sequences; roughly 96% appear just once. The ten biggest clones cover 0.075% to 0.095% of the sample. Sequencing was carried out using CD4+ T cells from PBMCs. The receptors originated from a human donor with multiple sclerosis.

This sequence joins TRBV27 and TRBJ2-6; D is uncertain. The CDR3 totals 15 residues. With 5 bases removed from V and 4 bases from J, the gap between germline ends came to 12 bases. CDR1 and CDR2 from the germline V gene are MNHEY and SMNVEV (reference sequence). The CDR3 coding sequence is TGTGCCAGCAGTACCCGAGGCCAGGGGGCCAACGTCCTGACTTTC. It codes for CASSTRGQGANVLTF.

V usage is TRBV5-1 and J usage is TRBJ1-1; no reliable D call. V dropped 3 bases and J dropped 3 bases, with 3 bases sitting between them. Per the germline V gene, CDR1 is SGHRS and CDR2 is YFSETQ. CDR3 length: 11 amino acids. CDR3 bases: TGCGCCAGCAGCTCCCACACTGAAGCTTTCTTT. Amino acids: CASSSHTEAFF.

The gene calls are TRBV20-1 and TRBJ2-1; maybe TRBD2 (5 bases). The V gene lost 5 bases and the J gene lost 9 bases, with 14 bases spanning the gap. The CDR3 is made up of 12 amino acids. CDR1 and CDR2 from the germline V gene are DFQATT and SNEGSKA (reference sequence). The CDR3 region is CSALLSAREQFF. The CDR3 nucleotides read TGCAGTGCTCTCCTTAGCGCTCGTGAGCAGTTCTTC.